Below, 22 T cell receptor beta chains from the same sample are listed, as sequenced in a study of T cells in Graves' hyperthyroidism and ophthalmopathy. Amplified TCR beta CDR3 regions came from RNA transcripts. Using the HTBI primer set, a first-round RT-PCR was run on the TCR CDR3. TCRdb re-derived calls from the multiplex PCR reads in MiXCR, one entry per CDR3 protein. The sample lists approximately 400,000 distinct CDR3 sequences; more than 15% were seen once. The sequencing sample was made of blood. Receptors originate from a woman in her late teens or twenties with Graves' hyperthyroidism.

This clonotype has just a few counts. CDR3 bases: TGCAGTGCTAGAGACCCTTGGGAAGGGGGCAGGTACGAGCAGTACTTC. It encodes CSARDPWEGGRYEQYF. The chain is built from TRBV20-1 and TRBJ2-7; 7 bases fit TRBD1. The CDR3 totals 16 residues. Trimming cost V 0 bases and J 4 bases; bases outside gene matches: 12. Germline CDR1 reads DFQATT; CDR2 reads SNEGSKA (reference sequence).

The rearrangement joins TRBV27 to TRBJ1-1; D not resolved. V was shortened by 6 bases and J by 7 bases, with 9 bases between the two germline ends. Germline V gene lookup returns CDR1 MNHEY and CDR2 SMNVEV (reference sequence). CDR3 length: 11 residues. The CDR3 loop reads CASSDAGEAFF. In nucleotides, the CDR3 is TGTGCCAGCAGCGACGCAGGTGAAGCTTTCTTT.

This clonotype was observed many times. The genes are TRBV11-3 and TRBJ2-1, with TRBD1 as a possible D gene (6 bases). CDR3 size: 17 residues. Germline assignment: CDR1 SGHNT and CDR2 YENEEA. The germline V and J ends were trimmed by 1 base and 0 bases, with 13 bases remaining between them. The CDR3 is CASSLARDTSSYNEQFF. The CDR3 coding sequence is TGTGCCAGCAGCTTAGCCCGGGACACGAGCTCCTACAATGAGCAGTTCTTC. The entire variable domain, with the rest obtained from reference TRBV11-3 and TRBJ2-1, is as follows: EAGVVQSPRYKIIEKKQPVAFWCNPISGHNTLYWYLQNLGQGPELLIRYENEEAVDDSQLPKDRFSAERLKGVDSTLKIQPAELGDSAVYLCASSLARDTSSYNEQFFGPGTRLTVL.

This clonotype was detected ten times or more. The rearrangement links TRBV9 to TRBJ1-5, with 7 bases lining up with TRBD1. Trimming removed 2 bases from V and 5 bases from J; junction bases left unmatched: 4. The germline CDR1 and CDR2 sequences are SGDLS and YYNGEE. The CDR3 sequence is 14 residues long. The CDR3 coding sequence is TGTGCCAGCAGCGTCGGCAGGGGGGATCAGCCCCAGCATTTT. Protein product: CASSVGRGDQPQHF.

This chain joins TRBV20-1 and TRBJ2-1; D might be TRBD1 (5 bases). Germline loops: CDR1 DFQATT, CDR2 SNEGSKA (reference sequence). The CDR3 is 13 amino acids. The V end was cut by 6 bases, the J end by 8 bases, with 17 bases between. The CDR3 coding sequence is TGCAGTGCAGACCGGACAAGGCTGGATGAGCAGTTCTTC. Residues: CSADRTRLDEQFF.

The sample holds a few counts of this clonotype. V is TRBV6-1 and J is TRBJ1-1; D is unclear. CDR3 length: 16 residues. V lost 6 bases and J 4 bases, leaving 21 bases between the germline ends. The V gene's germline CDR1 is MNHNS and CDR2 SASEGT. The CDR3 DNA follows: TGTGCCAGCAGCCCGATAGGGCGGCCCCTGAGCACTGAAGCTTTCTTT. Residues: CASSPIGRPLSTEAFF.

This clonotype was seen only a few times. The V gene is TRBV4-3, the J gene TRBJ2-7, with D hard to call. The germline V gene has CDR1 LGHNA and CDR2 YSLEER. The CDR3 covers 12 residues. V lost 2 bases to trimming and J lost 5 bases, with 7 bases between them. This chain's CDR3 is CASSQTPHEQYF. CDR3 nucleotide sequence: TGCGCCAGCAGCCAAACCCCCCACGAGCAGTACTTC.

This clonotype was detected ten times or more. The J gene is TRBJ2-7, the V gene TRBV20-1; TRBD2 matches at 12 bases. The germline V gene encodes CDR1 DFQATT and CDR2 SNEGSKA (reference sequence). This CDR3 has 15 residues. Unmatched junction bases numbered 3, after V lost 3 bases and J lost 0 bases. CDR3 loop: CSARGLAGDSYEQYF. The CDR3 nucleotides are TGCAGTGCTAGGGGACTAGCGGGCGACTCCTACGAGCAGTACTTC.

The table lists this clonotype with many counts. CDR3 in amino acids: CASSSPSGKRYEQYF. The DNA of the CDR3 is TGTGCCAGCAGTTCACCTAGCGGGAAACGTTACGAGCAGTACTTC. The chain links TRBV28 to TRBJ2-7; TRBD2 matches 9 bases. V lost 4 bases to trimming and J lost 4 bases; unmatched junction nucleotides: 8. CDR1 is MDHEN, CDR2 SYDVKM, per germline. The CDR3 is 15 amino acids.

As to this clonotype: The junction departs from germline at one end; a sequencing error may be responsible. The chain uses TRBV6-5 and TRBJ2-1; 15 bases are shared with TRBD2. The CDR3 spans 16 residues. CDR1 is MNHEY and CDR2 is SVGAGI in the germline V gene. The CDR3 spells CVSSSGLAGGRDEQFF. In DNA, the CDR3 is TGTGTCAGCAGTTCGGGACTAGCGGGGGGTAGGGATGAGCAGTTCTTC.

The chain has TRBV12-3 or TRBV12-4 and TRBJ1-2, with a weak D call TRBD1 (5 bases). Trimming left V 6 bases short and J 2 bases short, with 13 bases between. The CDR3 length is 14 residues. CDR3 nucleotide sequence: TGTGCCAGCAGAGACAGTTCCGCGAACTATGGCTACACCTTC. Amino acids: CASRDSSANYGYTF.

In this sample, this clonotype turned up many times. The rearrangement links TRBV7-8 to TRBJ1-5; D not certain. V was cut by 3 bases and J by 2 bases, with 17 bases left in between. CDR1 and CDR2 from the germline V gene are SGHVS and FQNEAQ. The CDR3 is made up of 17 amino acids. Here the CDR3 DNA reads TGTGCCAGCAGCTTGTTCACAGTCACAAGTCGCAATCAGCCCCAGCATTTT. This sequence encodes CASSLFTVTSRNQPQHF.

This clonotype was counted between two and nine times. Compared with germline, one end of the junction differs, possibly owing to a read error. This sequence joins TRBV7-3 and TRBJ1-1; D may be TRBD1 (6 bases). CDR3 length: 14 amino acids. The germline gives CDR1 SGHTA, CDR2 FQGTGA. The CDR3, as DNA: TGTGCCAGCAGTTCTAGCTTGTCCTCACAGGGCATAGTCTTT. The encoded protein is CASSSSLSSQGIVF.

This clonotype turned up a few times. A junction end diverges from the germline sequence, so it may reflect a read error. V and J are TRBV27 and TRBJ2-7, with 7 bases that match TRBD1. Looked up from germline, CDR1 is MNHEY and CDR2 is SMNVEV (reference sequence). The CDR3 consists of 14 residues. In DNA, the CDR3 is TGTGCCAGCAAAACCGGGACAGCAAACTACCAGCAGTACTTC. It encodes CASKTGTANYQQYF.

Many counts were recorded for this clonotype. The chain joins TRBV24-1 to TRBJ1-5, with D perhaps matching TRBD1 (6 bases). The germline V and J ends were trimmed by 1 base and 0 bases, with 9 bases remaining between them. This CDR3 is built from 16 residues. CDR1 KGHDR and CDR2 SFDVKD come from the germline V gene. The CDR3 sequence is CATSDFGQLSNQPQHF. In DNA, the CDR3 is TGTGCCACCAGTGATTTCGGACAGCTTAGCAATCAGCCCCAGCATTTT.

There are many counts of this clonotype. The rearrangement joins TRBV20-1 to TRBJ1-1; TRBD1 is a possible D gene (6 bases). The CDR3 runs 13 residues. CDR1 is DFQATT, CDR2 SNEGSKA, per germline (reference sequence). Trimming took 8 bases from V and 3 from J, leaving 16 bases between them. The CDR3 here is CSPKHRGDTEAFF. CDR3 coding DNA: TGCAGTCCTAAGCATAGGGGGGACACTGAAGCTTTCTTT.

This chain connects TRBV6-1 to TRBJ2-1; 8 bases fit TRBD2. Unmatched junction bases numbered 4, after V lost 6 bases and J lost 0 bases. The CDR3 covers 15 residues. Germline V gene lookup returns CDR1 MNHNS and CDR2 SASEGT. The CDR3 DNA is TGTGCCAGCAGGGATGGGACTAGCTCCTACAATGAGCAGTTCTTC. Translation gives CASRDGTSSYNEQFF.

This clonotype was counted many times. V gene TRBV12-3 or TRBV12-4 combines with J gene TRBJ1-6; 9 nucleotides match TRBD1. V was pared by 6 bases and J by 7 bases, with 10 bases of the junction left unmatched. This CDR3 is built from 16 residues. For the CDR3, the DNA is TGTGCCAGCAGCGATATGACAGGGGGAAGGAATTCACCCCTCCACTTT. Protein sequence: CASSDMTGGRNSPLHF.

This clonotype was counted ten times or more. The chain carries TRBV28 and TRBJ2-1; 13 bases are a match to TRBD2. This CDR3 region has 18 residues. CDR1 is MDHEN and CDR2 is SYDVKM in the germline V gene. The junction had 13 bases not matched to a gene; V was cut back by 8 bases and J by 3 bases. CDR3 sequence reads: CASATWTSGRDFYNEQFF. The CDR3 DNA reads TGTGCCAGCGCCACCTGGACTAGCGGGAGAGATTTCTACAATGAGCAGTTCTTC. The whole variable domain, remainder taken from reference TRBV28 and TRBJ2-1, is DVKVTQSSRYLVKRTGEKVFLECVQDMDHENMFWYRQDPGLGLRLIYFSYDVKMKEKGDIPEGYSVSREKKERFSLILESASTNQTSMYLCASATWTSGRDFYNEQFFGPGTRLTVL.

Note on this clonotype: This may be a read error, as it is one base from a much larger clone. The chain has TRBV11-2 and TRBJ2-7; maybe TRBD2 (7 bases). The V end lost 1 base, the J end lost 2 bases, and 12 bases lay between the germline ends. The length of the CDR3 is 15 residues. Germline V gene sequence: CDR1 SGHAT, CDR2 FQNNGV. The CDR3 here is CASSLGRRGPYEQYF. CDR3 sequence (DNA): TGTGCCAGCAGCTTAGGGAGGCGGGGGCCCTACGAGCAGTACTTC.

For this clonotype: This sequence may be a read error, since a much larger clone differs from it by one base. The chain combines TRBV18 with TRBJ2-7, with D tentatively TRBD2 (5 bases). Trimming pared 3 bases from V and 5 bases from J, leaving 17 bases between. Per the germline V gene, CDR1 is KGHSH and CDR2 is LQKENI. This CDR3 has 15 residues. The CDR3 nucleotides read TGTGCCAGCTCACCCCGGTCGGGGATCGCTCACGAGCAGTACTTC. It yields the protein CASSPRSGIAHEQYF.

This clonotype came up a few times. This rearrangement joins TRBV28 to TRBJ2-3, with 13 bases aligning to TRBD2. V was clipped by 3 bases and J by 2 bases; unmatched bases: 5. The CDR3 covers 17 residues. Germline assignment: CDR1 MDHEN and CDR2 SYDVKM. The CDR3 sequence is CASSLTTSGRATDTQYF. As DNA, the CDR3 is TGTGCCAGCAGTTTGACCACTAGCGGGAGGGCCACAGATACGCAGTATTTT.